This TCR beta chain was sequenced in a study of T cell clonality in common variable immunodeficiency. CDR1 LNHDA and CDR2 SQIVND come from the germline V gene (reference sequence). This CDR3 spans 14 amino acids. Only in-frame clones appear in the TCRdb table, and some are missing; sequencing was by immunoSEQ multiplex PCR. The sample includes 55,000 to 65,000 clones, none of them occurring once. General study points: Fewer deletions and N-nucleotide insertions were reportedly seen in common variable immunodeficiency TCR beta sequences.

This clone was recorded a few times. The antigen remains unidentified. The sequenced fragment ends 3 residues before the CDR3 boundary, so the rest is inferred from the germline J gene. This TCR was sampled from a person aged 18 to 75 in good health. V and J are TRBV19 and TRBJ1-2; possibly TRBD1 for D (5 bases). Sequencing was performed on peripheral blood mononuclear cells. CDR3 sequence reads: CATAPGLTTDTYTF. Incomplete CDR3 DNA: TGTGCCACCGCACCGGGACTTACCACAGATACC.